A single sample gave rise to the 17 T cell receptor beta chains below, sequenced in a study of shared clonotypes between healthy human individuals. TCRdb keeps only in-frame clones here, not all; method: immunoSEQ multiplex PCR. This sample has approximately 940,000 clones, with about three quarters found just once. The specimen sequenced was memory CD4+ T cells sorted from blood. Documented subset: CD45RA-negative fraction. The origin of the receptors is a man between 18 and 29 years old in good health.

The CDR3 region is CASSPTSRRAFF. As DNA, the CDR3 is TGTGCCAGCAGCCCAACGTCGCGCCGCGCTTTCTTT. The chain uses TRBV14 and TRBJ1-1, with D unclear. The CDR3 runs 12 residues. Trimming left V 4 bases short and J 11 bases short, with 14 bases between. From germline, CDR1 is SGHDN and CDR2 FVKESK.

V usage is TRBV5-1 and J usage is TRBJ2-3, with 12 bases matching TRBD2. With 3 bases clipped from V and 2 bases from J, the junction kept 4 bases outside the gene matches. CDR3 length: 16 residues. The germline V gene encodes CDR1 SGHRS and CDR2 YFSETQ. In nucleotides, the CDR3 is TGCGCCAGCAGCTGGGGGACTAGCGGGTACACAGATACGCAGTATTTT. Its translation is CASSWGTSGYTDTQYF.

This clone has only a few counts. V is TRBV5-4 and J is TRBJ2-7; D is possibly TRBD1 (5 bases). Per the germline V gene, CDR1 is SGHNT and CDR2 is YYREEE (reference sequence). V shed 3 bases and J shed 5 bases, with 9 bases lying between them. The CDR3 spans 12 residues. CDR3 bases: TGTGCCAGCAGCTATGACAGAAACGAGCAGTACTTC. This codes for CASSYDRNEQYF.

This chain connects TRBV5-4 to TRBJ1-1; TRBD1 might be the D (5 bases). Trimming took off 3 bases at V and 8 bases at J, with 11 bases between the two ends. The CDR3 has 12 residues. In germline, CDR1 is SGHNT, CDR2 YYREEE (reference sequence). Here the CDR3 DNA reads TGTGCCAGCAGCTCAGGGCTCGGCGAAGCTTTCTTT. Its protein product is CASSSGLGEAFF.

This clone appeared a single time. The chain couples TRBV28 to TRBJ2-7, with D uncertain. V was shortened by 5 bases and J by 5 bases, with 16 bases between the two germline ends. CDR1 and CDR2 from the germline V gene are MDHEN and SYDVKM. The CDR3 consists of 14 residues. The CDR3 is CASSTPKERNEQYF. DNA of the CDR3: TGTGCCAGCAGTACTCCCAAGGAACGGAACGAGCAGTACTTC.

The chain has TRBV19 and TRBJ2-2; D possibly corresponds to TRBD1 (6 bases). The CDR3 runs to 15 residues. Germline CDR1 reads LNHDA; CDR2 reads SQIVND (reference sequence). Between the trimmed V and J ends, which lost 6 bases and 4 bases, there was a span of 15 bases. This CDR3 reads CASSLGGQSTGELFF. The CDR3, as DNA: TGTGCCAGTAGCCTAGGTGGACAGAGCACCGGGGAGCTGTTTTTT.

CDR3 nucleotide sequence: TGCGCCAGCAGCCAAGATCCTGCCAGGGTAAATGGCTACACCTTC. This sequence encodes CASSQDPARVNGYTF. The chain carries TRBV4-1 and TRBJ1-2, with D possibly being TRBD1 (5 bases). Germline values: CDR1 MGHRA, CDR2 YSYEKL. Deletions cut 0 bases from V and 6 bases from J, with 14 bases between. The CDR3 spans 15 residues.

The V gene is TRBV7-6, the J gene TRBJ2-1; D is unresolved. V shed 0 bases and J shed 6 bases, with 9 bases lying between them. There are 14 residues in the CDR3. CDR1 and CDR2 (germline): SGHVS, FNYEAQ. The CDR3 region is CASSLAGSPNEQFF. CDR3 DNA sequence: TGTGCCAGCAGCTTAGCGGGCAGCCCCAATGAGCAGTTCTTC.

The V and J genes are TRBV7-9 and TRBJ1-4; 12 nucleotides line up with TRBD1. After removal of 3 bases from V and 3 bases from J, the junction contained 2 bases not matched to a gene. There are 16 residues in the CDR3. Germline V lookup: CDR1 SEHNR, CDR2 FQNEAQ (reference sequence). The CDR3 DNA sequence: TGTGCCAGCAGCTTGGGACAGGGGGCGTCTAATGAAAAACTGTTTTTT. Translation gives CASSLGQGASNEKLFF.

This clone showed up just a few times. The CDR3 nucleotides are TGCGCCAGCAGCTTGAGGACCGGGTCTACGATGTACAATGAGCAGTTCTTC. This translates into CASSLRTGSTMYNEQFF. The chain carries TRBV5-1 and TRBJ2-1; D gene ambiguous. The CDR3 spans 17 residues. From germline, CDR1 is SGHRS and CDR2 YFSETQ. The V and J ends lost 1 base and 4 bases respectively, with 18 bases between them.

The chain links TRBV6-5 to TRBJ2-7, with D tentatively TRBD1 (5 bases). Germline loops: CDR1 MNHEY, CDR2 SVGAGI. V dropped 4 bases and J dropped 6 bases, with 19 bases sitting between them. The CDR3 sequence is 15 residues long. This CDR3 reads CASSSLGRALSEQYF. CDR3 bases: TGTGCCAGCAGTTCTCTCGGCAGGGCTCTGAGCGAGCAGTACTTC.

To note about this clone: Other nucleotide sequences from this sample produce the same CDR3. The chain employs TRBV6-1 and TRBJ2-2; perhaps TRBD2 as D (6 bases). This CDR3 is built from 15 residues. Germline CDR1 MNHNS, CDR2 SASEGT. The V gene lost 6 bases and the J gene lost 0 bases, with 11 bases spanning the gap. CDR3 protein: CASSRDSANTGELFF. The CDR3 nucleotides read TGTGCCAGCAGCCGGGACTCCGCGAACACCGGGGAGCTGTTTTTT.

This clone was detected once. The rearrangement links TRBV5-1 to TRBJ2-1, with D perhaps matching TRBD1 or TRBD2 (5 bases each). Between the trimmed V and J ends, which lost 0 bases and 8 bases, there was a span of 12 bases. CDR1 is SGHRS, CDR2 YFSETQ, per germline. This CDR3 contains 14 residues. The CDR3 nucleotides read TGCGCCAGCAGCTTGGGGGACGTGTCGGATGAGCAGTTCTTC. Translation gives CASSLGDVSDEQFF.

The CDR3: CASSTQALSGPETQYF. The CDR3 DNA is TGTGCCAGCAGCACCCAAGCCCTTTCGGGCCCGGAGACCCAGTACTTC. The V gene is TRBV7-9, the J gene TRBJ2-5, with unresolved D. The CDR3 length is 16 residues. The V gene lost 5 bases and the J gene lost 5 bases, with 21 bases spanning the gap. Germline CDR1 reads SEHNR; CDR2 reads FQNEAQ (reference sequence).

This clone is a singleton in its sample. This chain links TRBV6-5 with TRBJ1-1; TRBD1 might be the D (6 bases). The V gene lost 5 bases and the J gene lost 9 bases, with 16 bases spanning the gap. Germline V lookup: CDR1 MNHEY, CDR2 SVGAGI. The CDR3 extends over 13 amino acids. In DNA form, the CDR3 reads TGTGCCAGCAGTACCGACAGGACTACTAAAGCTTTCTTT. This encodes CASSTDRTTKAFF.

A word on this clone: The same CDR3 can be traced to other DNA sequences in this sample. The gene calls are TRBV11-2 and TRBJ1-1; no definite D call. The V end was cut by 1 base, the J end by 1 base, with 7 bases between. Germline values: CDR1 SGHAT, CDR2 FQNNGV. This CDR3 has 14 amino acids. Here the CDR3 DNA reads TGTGCCAGCAGCTTAGTCGCGGGGAACACTGAAGCTTTCTTT. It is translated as CASSLVAGNTEAFF.

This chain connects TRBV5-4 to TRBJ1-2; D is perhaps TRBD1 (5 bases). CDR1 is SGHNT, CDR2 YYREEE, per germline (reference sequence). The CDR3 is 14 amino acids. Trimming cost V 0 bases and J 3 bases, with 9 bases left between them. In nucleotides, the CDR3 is TGTGCCAGCAGCTTGGACAGGTGGGACTATGGCTACACCTTC. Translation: CASSLDRWDYGYTF.